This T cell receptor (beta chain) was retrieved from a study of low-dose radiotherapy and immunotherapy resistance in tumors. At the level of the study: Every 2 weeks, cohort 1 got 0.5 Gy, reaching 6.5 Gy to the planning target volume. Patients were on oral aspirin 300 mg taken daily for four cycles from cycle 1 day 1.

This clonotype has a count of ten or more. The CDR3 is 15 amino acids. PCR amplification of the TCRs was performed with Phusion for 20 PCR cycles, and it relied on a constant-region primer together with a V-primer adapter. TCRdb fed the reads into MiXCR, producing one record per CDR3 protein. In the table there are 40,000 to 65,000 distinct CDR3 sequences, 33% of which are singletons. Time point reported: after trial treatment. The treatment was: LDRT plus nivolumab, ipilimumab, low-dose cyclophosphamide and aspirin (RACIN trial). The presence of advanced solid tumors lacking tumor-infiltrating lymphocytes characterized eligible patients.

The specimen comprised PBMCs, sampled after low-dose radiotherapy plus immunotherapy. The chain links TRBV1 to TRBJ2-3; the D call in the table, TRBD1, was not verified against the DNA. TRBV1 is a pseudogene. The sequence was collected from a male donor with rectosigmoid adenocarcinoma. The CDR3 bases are TGCGCCAGCAGCCAAGATGGCAGGGGGCCTGACCCGCAGTATTTT. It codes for CASSQDGRGPDPQYF.